This T cell receptor (beta chain) was recovered during a study of shared T cell receptors in the human thymus (dated by TCRdb to the early 2020s). Turning to the overall study: The study investigated the way shared, self-reactive T-cell receptor alpha chains are produced in the human thymus.

Library prep was done by the immunoSEQ multiplex PCR assay. TCRdb's version of the immuneACCESS table is confined to in-frame rearrangements and falls short of the full clone set. An unresolved V gene accounts for under half of the shortfall where checked; the remainder is of unknown origin. The sample table shows approximately 660,000 clones, and 85% to 90% are seen once. The ten biggest clones cover roughly 0.0097% of the sample. With regard to this clone: Its target antigen remains unknown. Per-nucleotide qualities are absent, and no much larger clonotype sits a single base away.

Taken from the germline V gene (reference sequence), the CDR1 and CDR2 loops are SEHNR and FQNEAQ. V is cut back by 5 bases and J by 0 bases, with 4 bases in the junction unmatched. The CDR3, from cysteine to phenylalanine, totals 15 residues. The DNA shown is the 45-base CDR3, in frame from base 1. A further study also used this sample, focusing on human thymus T cells. The second paper states: Immunologically healthy infants undergoing open corrective cardiac surgery for congenital heart defects in Finland were used as donors. The thymus tissue came from surgical resects taken out during corrective cardiac surgery. V and J gene segment usage appeared biased in both thymic and peripheral blood repertoires. The related research found that thymic TCR repertoires overlapped highly between unrelated individuals. The study described the TCR alpha and beta repertoires in under 10 infant thymus samples and a few matching peripheral blood samples. Donor ages ranged from roughly 6 to 250 days, and the cohort comprised six or seven male and a couple of female infants. Thymocytes were released mechanically from tissue and stored at -70 °C as pellets of about 9-32 million cells. A QIAsymphony instrument was used to extract genomic DNA from frozen cell pellets. The immunoSEQ multiplex PCR assay was used to amplify the TCRB and TCRAD loci from a standardized amount of quality-controlled genomic DNA. Amplicons spanned the V(D)J region at a length sufficient to cover the CDR3 and identify V and J genes. The commercial immunoSEQ service was used to sequence amplicons on an Illumina platform. Primer bias and sequencing errors were corrected as previously described, and TCRAD and TCRB were defined on the basis of the IMGT database. immunoSEQ Analyzer 3.0 and VDJTools were used for repertoire analysis, which covered basic statistics, V/J segment usage, diversity estimates, rarefaction and pairwise overlap. Diversity was estimated with Chao1, ChaoE, Efron-Thisted, Shannon and inverse Simpson indices, and also on datasets down-sampled to the smallest sample. For repertoire overlap, CDR3 nucleotide sequence, V gene and J gene had to match strictly, and clustering was done by Jaccard-based multidimensional scaling. On average, thymus samples yielded hundreds of thousands of unique TCRB clonotypes, whereas blood samples yielded approximately 90,000.

The rearrangement joined TRBV7-9 to TRBJ2-5; TRBD1 fits 9 bases in the junction. The TCR sequence derives from a boy under two years old with a congenital heart defect. Donor details come from another sample of the same person, matched by shared clones. Sequencing input: thymocytes. The CDR3: CASSPRTGDQETQYF. Read as DNA, the sequence is TGTGCCAGCAGCCCCCGGACAGGGGACCAAGAGACCCAGTACTTC. The CDR3 plus the reference TRBV7-9 and TRBJ2-5 genes for the other parts give the full variable domain: DTGVSQNPRHKITKRGQNVTFRCDPISEHNRLYWYRQTLGQGPEFLTYFQNEAQLEKSRLLSDRFSAERPKGSFSTLEIQRTEQGDSAMYLCASSPRTGDQETQYFGPGTRLLVL.